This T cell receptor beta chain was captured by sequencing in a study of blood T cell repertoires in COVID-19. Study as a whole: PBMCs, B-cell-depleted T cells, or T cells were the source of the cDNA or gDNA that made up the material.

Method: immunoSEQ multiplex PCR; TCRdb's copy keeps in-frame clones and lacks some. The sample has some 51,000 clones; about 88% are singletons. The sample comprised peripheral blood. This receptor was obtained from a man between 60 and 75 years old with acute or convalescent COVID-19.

The CDR3 loop is CASSETGENLHEAFF. CDR3 nucleotide sequence: TGTGCCAGCAGCGAAACAGGGGAGAATCTTCATGAAGCTTTCTTT. This chain joins TRBV9 and TRBJ1-1; 7 bases line up with TRBD1. The CDR3 length is 15 residues. With V trimmed by 3 bases and J by 7 bases, 12 bases remained unmatched. Germline lookup yields CDR1 SGDLS and CDR2 YYNGEE.